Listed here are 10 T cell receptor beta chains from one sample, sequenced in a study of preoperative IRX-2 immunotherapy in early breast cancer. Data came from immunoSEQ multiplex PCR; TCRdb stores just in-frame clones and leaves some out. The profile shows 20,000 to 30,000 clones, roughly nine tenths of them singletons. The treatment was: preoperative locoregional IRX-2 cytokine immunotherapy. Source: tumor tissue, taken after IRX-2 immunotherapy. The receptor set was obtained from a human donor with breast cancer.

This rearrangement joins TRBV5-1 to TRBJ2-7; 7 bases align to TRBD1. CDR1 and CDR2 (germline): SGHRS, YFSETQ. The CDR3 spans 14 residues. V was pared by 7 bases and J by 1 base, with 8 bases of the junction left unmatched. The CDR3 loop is CASGSGTASYEQYF. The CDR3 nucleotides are TGCGCCAGCGGATCCGGGACAGCATCCTACGAGCAGTACTTC.

CDR3 bases: TGCAGCGTTGAAAAACAGCTTAACACCGGGGAGCTGTTTTTT. Amino acids: CSVEKQLNTGELFF. The genes are TRBV29-1 and TRBJ2-2; D call uncertain. This CDR3 is built from 14 residues. V shed 2 bases and J shed 2 bases, with 9 bases lying between them. Germline loops: CDR1 SQVTM, CDR2 ANQGSEA.

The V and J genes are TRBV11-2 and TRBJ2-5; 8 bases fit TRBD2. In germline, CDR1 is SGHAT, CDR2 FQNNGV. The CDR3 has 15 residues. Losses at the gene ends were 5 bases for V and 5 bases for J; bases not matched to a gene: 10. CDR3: CASSPDPGGHETQYF. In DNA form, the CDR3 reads TGTGCCAGCAGCCCCGACCCGGGGGGGCATGAGACCCAGTACTTC.

The DNA for the CDR3 is TGTGCCAGCATCCCCCCGGGGGGGCCGCGCACAGATACGCAGTATTTT. It encodes CASIPPGGPRTDTQYF. This chain links TRBV5-4 with TRBJ2-3; TRBD2 matches 8 bases. V dropped 6 bases and J dropped 1; count of bases not matched to a gene: 10. CDR3 length: 16 residues. Germline V gene lookup returns CDR1 SGHNT and CDR2 YYREEE (reference sequence). Drawing the rest from reference TRBV5-4 and TRBJ2-3, the complete variable domain is ETGVTQSPTHLIKTRGQQVTLRCSSQSGHNTVSWYQQALGQGPQFIFQYYREEENGRGNFPPRFSGLQFPNYSSELNVNALELDDSALYLCASIPPGGPRTDTQYFGPGTRLTVL.

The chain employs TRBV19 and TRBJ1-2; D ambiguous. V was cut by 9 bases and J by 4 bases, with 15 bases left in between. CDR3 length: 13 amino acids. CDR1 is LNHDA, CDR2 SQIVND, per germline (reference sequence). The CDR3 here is CASRSGSLYGYTF. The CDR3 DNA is TGTGCCAGCCGATCGGGGAGTCTCTATGGCTACACCTTC.

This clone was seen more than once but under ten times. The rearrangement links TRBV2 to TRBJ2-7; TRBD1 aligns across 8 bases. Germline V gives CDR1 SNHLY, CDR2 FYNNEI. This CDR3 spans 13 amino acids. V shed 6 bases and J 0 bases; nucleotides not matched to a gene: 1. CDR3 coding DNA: TGTGCCAGCAGGGACAGGGCCTCCTACGAGCAGTACTTC. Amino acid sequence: CASRDRASYEQYF. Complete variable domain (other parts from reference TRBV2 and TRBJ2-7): EPEVTQTPSHQVTQMGQEVILRCVPISNHLYFYWYRQILGQKVEFLVSFYNNEISEKSEIFDDQFSVERPDGSNFTLKIRSTKLEDSAMYFCASRDRASYEQYFGPGTRLTVT.

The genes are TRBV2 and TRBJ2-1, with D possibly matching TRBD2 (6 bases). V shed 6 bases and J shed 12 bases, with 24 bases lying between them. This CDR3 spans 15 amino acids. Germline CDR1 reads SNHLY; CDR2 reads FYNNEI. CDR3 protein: CASRGRTALVGGQFF. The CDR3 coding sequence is TGTGCCAGCAGGGGACGAACAGCGTTGGTCGGGGGGCAGTTCTTC. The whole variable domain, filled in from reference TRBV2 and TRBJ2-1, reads EPEVTQTPSHQVTQMGQEVILRCVPISNHLYFYWYRQILGQKVEFLVSFYNNEISEKSEIFDDQFSVERPDGSNFTLKIRSTKLEDSAMYFCASRGRTALVGGQFFGPGTRLTVL.

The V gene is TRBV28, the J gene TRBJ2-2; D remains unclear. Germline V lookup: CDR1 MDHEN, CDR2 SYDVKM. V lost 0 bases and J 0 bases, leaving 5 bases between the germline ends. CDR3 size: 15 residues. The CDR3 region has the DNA TGTGCCAGCAGTTTATGGACAACGAACACCGGGGAGCTGTTTTTT. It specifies CASSLWTTNTGELFF. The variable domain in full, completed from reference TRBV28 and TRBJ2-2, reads DVKVTQSSRYLVKRTGEKVFLECVQDMDHENMFWYRQDPGLGLRLIYFSYDVKMKEKGDIPEGYSVSREKKERFSLILESASTNQTSMYLCASSLWTTNTGELFFGEGSRLTVL.

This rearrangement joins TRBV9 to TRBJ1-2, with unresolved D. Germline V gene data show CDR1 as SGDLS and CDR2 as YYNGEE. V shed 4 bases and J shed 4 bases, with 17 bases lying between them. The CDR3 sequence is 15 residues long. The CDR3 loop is CASSPEGRSPYGYTF. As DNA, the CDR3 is TGTGCCAGCAGCCCCGAAGGGAGGTCTCCCTATGGCTACACCTTC.

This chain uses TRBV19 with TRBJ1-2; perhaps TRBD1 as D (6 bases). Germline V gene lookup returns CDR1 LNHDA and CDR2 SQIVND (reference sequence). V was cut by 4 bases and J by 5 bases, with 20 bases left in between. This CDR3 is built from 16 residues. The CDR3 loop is CASSTLPVRGTYGYTF. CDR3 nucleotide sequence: TGTGCCAGTAGTACCCTCCCTGTGAGGGGGACTTATGGCTACACCTTC. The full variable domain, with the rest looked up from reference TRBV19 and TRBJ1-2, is DGGITQSPKYLFRKEGQNVTLSCEQNLNHDAMYWYRQDPGQGLRLIYYSQIVNDFQKGDIAEGYSVSREKKESFPLTVTSAQKNPTAFYLCASSTLPVRGTYGYTFGSGTRLTVV.